A single sample gave rise to the 23 T cell receptor beta chains below, sequenced in a study of cytomegalovirus exposure and HLA in healthy donors. PCR employed 60 Vbeta and 13 Jbeta primers. TCRdb keeps only in-frame clones here, not all; method: immunoSEQ multiplex PCR. The sample holds more than 95,000 clones; over 60% are singletons and the top ten take more than 1.5%. The specimen was PBMCs. The receptors were gathered from a middle-aged man in good health and CMV-seronegative.

This chain links TRBV18 with TRBJ2-5; no clear D. This CDR3 region has 12 residues. Between the trimmed V and J ends, which lost 4 bases and 2 bases, there was a span of 5 bases. From germline, CDR1 is KGHSH and CDR2 LQKENI. The CDR3 region has the DNA TGTGCCAGCTCACGCTATCAAGAGACCCAGTACTTC. Residues: CASSRYQETQYF.

This chain connects TRBV5-6 to TRBJ2-1, with 9 bases fitting TRBD1. Looked up from germline, CDR1 is SGHDT and CDR2 is YYEEEE. CDR3 length equals 14 residues. J gave up 6 bases and V 3 bases, and 4 bases lay outside the gene matches. The CDR3 spells CASSWDRVRNEQFF. CDR3 nucleotides: TGTGCCAGCAGCTGGGACAGGGTGCGCAATGAGCAGTTCTTC.

The gene calls are TRBV13 and TRBJ2-1, with 11 nucleotides matching TRBD2. Germline CDR1 is PRHDT and CDR2 is FYEKMQ (reference sequence). The CDR3 consists of 14 residues. The V gene end was trimmed by 4 bases and the J gene end by 8 bases; junction bases not matched to a gene: 4. DNA for the CDR3: TGTGCCAGCAGCTCGGGGACTAGCGGTGATGAGCAGTTCTTC. Its protein product is CASSSGTSGDEQFF.

This chain links TRBV4-1 with TRBJ1-5; TRBD1 is a possible D gene (6 bases). V gave up 0 bases and J gave up 2 bases, with 14 bases separating them. Germline CDR1 is MGHRA and CDR2 is YSYEKL. The CDR3 is 17 amino acids. The CDR3 sequence is CASSQDKGVRGNQPQHF. CDR3 DNA sequence: TGCGCCAGCAGCCAAGACAAGGGGGTTAGGGGCAATCAGCCCCAGCATTTT.

This clone was picked up a small number of times. The CDR3 DNA sequence: TGCGCCAGCAGCTTGTATCTTTCGGGTTGGGAGGCTGGAAACACCATATATTTT. Protein product: CASSLYLSGWEAGNTIYF. This sequence joins TRBV5-1 and TRBJ1-3, with D unclear. V was pared by 1 base and J by 2 bases, with 19 bases between. This CDR3 has 18 amino acids. CDR1 is SGHRS and CDR2 is YFSETQ in the germline V gene.

This chain links TRBV11-2 with TRBJ2-2; 7 bases line up with TRBD2. Germline V gene data show CDR1 as SGHAT and CDR2 as FQNNGV. V trimming: 1 base; J trimming: 3 bases; junction bases outside the gene matches: 5. CDR3 length: 16 residues. CDR3 sequence: CASSLAGGRYTGELFF. The CDR3 coding sequence is TGTGCCAGCAGCTTAGCGGGAGGTCGGTACACCGGGGAGCTGTTTTTT.

A single count supports this clone. The V call is TRBV19, the J call TRBJ2-7; tentatively, D is TRBD1 (7 bases). Trimming cost V 6 bases and J 13 bases, with 22 bases left between them. The germline CDR1 and CDR2 sequences are LNHDA and SQIVND (reference sequence). This CDR3 has 13 residues. CDR3 region: CASRREAGGRVYF. In DNA, the CDR3 is TGTGCCAGTAGAAGGGAGGCAGGGGGACGAGTCTACTTC.

V and J are TRBV16 and TRBJ1-1; D unresolved. Per the germline V gene, CDR1 is KGHSY and CDR2 is FQNENV. This CDR3 has 14 amino acids. The V end lost 4 bases, the J end lost 6 bases, and 15 bases lay between the germline ends. The CDR3 is CASSPPPGEAEAFF. In DNA form, the CDR3 reads TGTGCCAGCAGCCCCCCCCCGGGTGAGGCTGAAGCTTTCTTT.

The chain is built from TRBV7-3 and TRBJ2-5, with TRBD1 identical over 9 bases. V was clipped by 5 bases and J by 4 bases; unmatched bases: 5. Per the germline V gene, CDR1 is SGHTA and CDR2 is FQGTGA. The CDR3 is 14 amino acids. The CDR3 sequence is CASSQGTGLETQYF. CDR3 nucleotides: TGTGCCAGCAGCCAAGGGACAGGGCTAGAGACCCAGTACTTC. Together with reference TRBV7-3 and TRBJ2-5, the CDR3 gives the full variable domain: GAGVSQTPSNKVTEKGKYVELRCDPISGHTALYWYRQSLGQGPEFLIYFQGTGAADDSGLPNDRFFAVRPEGSVSTLKIQRTERGDSAVYLCASSQGTGLETQYFGPGTRLLVL.

The chain links TRBV29-1 to TRBJ2-3; TRBD2 agrees at 8 bases. Germline-derived CDR1 and CDR2 are SQVTM and ANQGSEA. The CDR3 consists of 14 residues. With V trimmed by 4 bases and J by 5 bases, 8 bases remained unmatched. The CDR3: CSVGGSGGIDTQYF. The CDR3 coding sequence is TGCAGCGTTGGAGGGTCGGGAGGGATAGATACGCAGTATTTT.

In its sample, this clone was seen once. The chain couples TRBV27 to TRBJ2-7; maybe TRBD1 (6 bases). CDR1 MNHEY and CDR2 SMNVEV come from the germline V gene (reference sequence). The CDR3 consists of 16 residues. V gave up 6 bases and J gave up 3 bases, with 21 bases separating them. This CDR3 is CASRSLRDMNFYEQYF. CDR3 nucleotides: TGTGCCAGCAGGTCTTTACGGGACATGAATTTCTACGAGCAGTACTTC.

On this clone itself: The sample has other DNA sequences that encode this CDR3 too. J is TRBJ1-5 and V is TRBV12-1. TRBV12-1 is tagged as a pseudogene. The CDR3 runs to 17 residues. The CDR3 nucleotides read TGTGCTAGCAGCTTTGATGTTCGGGAAGGGAGCAATCAGCCCCAGCATTTT. Translating gives CASSFDVREGSNQPQHF.

The chain is built from TRBV7-2 and TRBJ1-2; D is perhaps TRBD1 (5 bases). Germline CDR1 SGHTA, CDR2 FQGNSA. V dropped 4 bases and J dropped 10 bases, with 13 bases sitting between them. This CDR3 has 12 residues. CDR3: CASSSGTGHYTF. In nucleotides, the CDR3 is TGTGCCAGCAGCTCGGGTACAGGCCACTACACCTTC.

The gene calls are TRBV6-6 and TRBJ2-3, with 14 bases fitting TRBD2. CDR1 and CDR2 from the germline V gene are MNHNY and SVGAGI (reference sequence). Germline trimming cut 6 bases from V and 5 bases from J; bases unmatched to any gene: 7. The CDR3 has 16 amino acids. CDR3: CASRRLAGGPLDTQYF. CDR3 coding DNA: TGTGCCAGCAGGCGACTAGCGGGGGGGCCACTAGATACGCAGTATTTT.

This chain joins TRBV6-1 and TRBJ2-2; possibly TRBD1 for D (6 bases). CDR3 length: 14 amino acids. Germline CDR1 MNHNS, CDR2 SASEGT. The V end lost 5 bases, the J end lost 7 bases, and 14 bases lay between the germline ends. CDR3 amino acids: CASSKTGTHGELFF. The CDR3 DNA reads TGTGCCAGCAGTAAGACAGGAACACACGGGGAGCTGTTTTTT.

The rearrangement uses TRBV12-2 and TRBJ2-7; no DNA check was done on the table's D call, TRBD2. TRBV12-2 is noted as a pseudogene. The length of the CDR3 is 15 residues. The CDR3 here is CASRLRRGRPYEQYV. The CDR3 DNA sequence: TGTGCAAGTCGCTTAAGAAGAGGGCGGCCGTACGAGCAGTACGTC.

The J gene is TRBJ1-2, the V gene TRBV7-2; possibly TRBD1 for D (5 bases). Germline CDR1 reads SGHTA; CDR2 reads FQGNSA. Deletions cut 2 bases from V and 4 bases from J, with 8 bases between. CDR3 length equals 13 residues. CDR3 loop: CASSLSGVYGYTF. The DNA for the CDR3 is TGTGCCAGCAGCTTATCGGGGGTCTATGGCTACACCTTC.

The genes are TRBV6-5 and TRBJ1-1; 7 bases fit TRBD1. The CDR3 length is 13 residues. From germline, CDR1 is MNHEY and CDR2 SVGAGI. The junction had 5 bases not matched to a gene; V was cut back by 5 bases and J by 5 bases. The CDR3 bases are TGTGCCAGCAGTCGACAGGGTGCTACTGAAGCTTTCTTT. This codes for CASSRQGATEAFF.

This clone was seen once. This chain connects TRBV11-2 to TRBJ1-2, with D maybe TRBD1 (6 bases). Germline V gene data show CDR1 as SGHAT and CDR2 as FQNNGV. Trimming pared 4 bases from V and 4 bases from J, leaving 16 bases between. This CDR3 spans 15 amino acids. The CDR3 protein is CASSSDRYSSYGYTF. The CDR3 DNA reads as TGTGCCAGCAGCTCTGACAGGTACTCAAGCTATGGCTACACCTTC.

The CDR3 here is CASREPSGFPGYTF. The CDR3 bases are TGTGCCAGCAGAGAGCCTTCCGGGTTTCCAGGCTACACCTTC. V and J are TRBV2 and TRBJ1-2; the D is unclear. Trimming stripped 6 bases from V and 8 bases from J, with 19 bases between. The CDR3 is 14 residues long. Germline V gives CDR1 SNHLY, CDR2 FYNNEI.

The chain joins TRBV5-1 to TRBJ2-1, with no clear D. Trimming left V 0 bases short and J 1 base short, with 14 bases between. CDR3 size: 17 residues. Germline assignment: CDR1 SGHRS and CDR2 YFSETQ. The DNA for the CDR3 is TGCGCCAGCAGCTTGGTTCCCCAAGTCGGTTCCTACAATGAGCAGTTCTTC. Amino acid sequence: CASSLVPQVGSYNEQFF.

The genes are TRBV15 and TRBJ1-2, with 7 bases aligning to TRBD1. V was pared by 0 bases and J by 7 bases, with 5 bases of the junction left unmatched. CDR3 length equals 14 residues. Germline lookup yields CDR1 LNHNV and CDR2 YYDKDF (reference sequence). The CDR3 is CATSRDYRGAGYTF. CDR3 nucleotides: TGTGCCACCAGCAGAGATTACAGGGGTGCTGGCTACACCTTC.

The chain uses TRBV10-3 and TRBJ2-7, with 7 bases fitting TRBD1. Trimming at V came to 10 bases and at J to 3 bases, leaving 15 bases not matched to a gene. Germline V gene data show CDR1 as ENHRY and CDR2 as SYGVKD. The CDR3 sequence is 15 residues long. For the CDR3, the DNA is TGTGCCACCACGCTAGGGGGCTCCGGGGTCTACGAGCAGTACTTC. Translation: CATTLGGSGVYEQYF.